The clone carrying this T cell receptor (beta chain) was seen repeatedly, ten times or more. Template material for amplifying TCR beta CDR3 regions consisted of RNA transcripts. First-round RT-PCR of the TCR CDR3 relied on the HTBI primer set. MiXCR, run by TCRdb on the multiplex PCR reads, gives a single entry per CDR3 protein. There are more than 500,000 distinct CDR3 sequences in the sample; about 16% occur only once, and 3% to 4.5% lies in the top ten. In germline, CDR1 is SGHAT, CDR2 FQNNGV. Trimming pared 8 bases from V and 0 bases from J, leaving 11 bases between. This CDR3 is 13 amino acids long. This specimen comes from a study of T cells in Graves' hyperthyroidism and ophthalmopathy. Overall study context: Peripheral blood draws took place at initial diagnosis, ahead of any treatment.

Diagnostic decisions used clinical symptoms, serum thyroxine and TRAb, thyroid ultrasound and orbital computed tomography. The sequencing sample was made of blood. This chain links TRBV11-2 with TRBJ2-7; D unclear. This TCR was recovered from a woman in her twenties or thirties with Graves' hyperthyroidism. CDR3 nucleotides: TGTGCCAGCGGGTACTCAGTCTCCTACGAGCAGTACTTC. It is translated as CASGYSVSYEQYF.